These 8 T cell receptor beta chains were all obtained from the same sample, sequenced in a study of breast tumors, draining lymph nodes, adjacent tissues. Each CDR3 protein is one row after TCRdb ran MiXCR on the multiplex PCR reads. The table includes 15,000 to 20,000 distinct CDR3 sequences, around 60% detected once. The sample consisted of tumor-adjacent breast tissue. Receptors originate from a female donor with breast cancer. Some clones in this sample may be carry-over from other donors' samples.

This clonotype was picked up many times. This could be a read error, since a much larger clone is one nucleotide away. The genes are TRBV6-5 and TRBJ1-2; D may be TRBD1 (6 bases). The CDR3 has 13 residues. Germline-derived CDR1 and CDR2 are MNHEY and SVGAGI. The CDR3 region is CASSHRVNYGYPF. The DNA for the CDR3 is TGTGCCAGCAGTCACAGGGTGAACTATGGCTACCCCTTC.

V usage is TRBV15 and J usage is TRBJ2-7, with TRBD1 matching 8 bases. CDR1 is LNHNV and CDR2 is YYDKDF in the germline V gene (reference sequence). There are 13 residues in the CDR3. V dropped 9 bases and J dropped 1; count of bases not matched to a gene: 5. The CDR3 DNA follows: TGTGCCACAAGAGGACAGGGATCCTACGAGCAGTACTTC. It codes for CATRGQGSYEQYF.

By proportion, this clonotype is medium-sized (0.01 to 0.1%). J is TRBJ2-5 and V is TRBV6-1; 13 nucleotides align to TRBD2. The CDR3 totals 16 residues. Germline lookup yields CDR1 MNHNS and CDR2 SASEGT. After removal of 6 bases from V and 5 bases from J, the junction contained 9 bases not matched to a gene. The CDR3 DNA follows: TGTGCCAGCAGAACCGGGACTAGCGGGGTGGGGGAGACCCAGTACTTC. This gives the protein CASRTGTSGVGETQYF.

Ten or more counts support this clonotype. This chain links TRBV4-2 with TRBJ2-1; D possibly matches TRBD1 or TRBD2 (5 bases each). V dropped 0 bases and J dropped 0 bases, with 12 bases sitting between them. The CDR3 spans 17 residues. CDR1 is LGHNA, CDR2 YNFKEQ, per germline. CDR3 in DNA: TGTGCCAGCAGCCAAGAGGGAGCAGGGCTCTCCTACAATGAGCAGTTCTTC. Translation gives CASSQEGAGLSYNEQFF.

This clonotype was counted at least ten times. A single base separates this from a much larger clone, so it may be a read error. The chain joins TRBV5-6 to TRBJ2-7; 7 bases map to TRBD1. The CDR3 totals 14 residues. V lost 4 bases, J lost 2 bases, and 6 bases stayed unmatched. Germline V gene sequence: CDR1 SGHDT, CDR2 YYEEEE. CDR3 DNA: TGTGCCAGCAGCAGGACAGGTACCCCCTACGAGCAGTACTTC. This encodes CASSRTGTPYEQYF.

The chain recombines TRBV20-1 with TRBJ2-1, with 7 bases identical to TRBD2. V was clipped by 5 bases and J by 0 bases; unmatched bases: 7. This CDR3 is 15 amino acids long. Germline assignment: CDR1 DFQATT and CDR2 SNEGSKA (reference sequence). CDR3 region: CSALTGGSSYNEQFF. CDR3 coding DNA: TGCAGTGCTCTCACGGGGGGAAGCTCCTACAATGAGCAGTTCTTC.

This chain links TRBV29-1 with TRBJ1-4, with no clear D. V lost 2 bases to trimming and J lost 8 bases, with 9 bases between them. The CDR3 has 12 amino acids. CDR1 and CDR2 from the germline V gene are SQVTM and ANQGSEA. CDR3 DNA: TGCAGCGTTGAATCTGCCGGGGAAAAACTGTTTTTT. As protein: CSVESAGEKLFF.

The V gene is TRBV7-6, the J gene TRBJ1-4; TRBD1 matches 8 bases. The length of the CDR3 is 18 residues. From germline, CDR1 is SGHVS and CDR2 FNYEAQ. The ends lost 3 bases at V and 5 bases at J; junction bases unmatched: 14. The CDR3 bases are TGTGCCAGCAGCTTGGCCCCGGGACAGGCGATTTCGAATGAAAAACTGTTTTTT. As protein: CASSLAPGQAISNEKLFF.